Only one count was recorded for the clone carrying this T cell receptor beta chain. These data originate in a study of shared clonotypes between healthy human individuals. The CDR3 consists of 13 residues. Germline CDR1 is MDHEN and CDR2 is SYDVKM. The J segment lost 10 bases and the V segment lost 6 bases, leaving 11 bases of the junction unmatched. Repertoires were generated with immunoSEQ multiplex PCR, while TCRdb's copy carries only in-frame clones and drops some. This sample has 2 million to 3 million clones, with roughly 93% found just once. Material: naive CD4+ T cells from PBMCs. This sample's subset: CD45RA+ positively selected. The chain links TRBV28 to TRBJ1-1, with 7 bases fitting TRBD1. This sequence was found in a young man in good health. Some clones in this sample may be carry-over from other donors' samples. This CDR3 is CASSIPGTERAFF. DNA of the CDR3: TGTGCCAGCAGCATACCCGGGACAGAGAGAGCTTTCTTT.